What follows are 32 T cell receptor beta chains derived from one specimen sequenced in a study of cytomegalovirus exposure and HLA in healthy donors. It was with 60 Vbeta and 13 Jbeta primers that the PCR ran. Some clones are missing from TCRdb's copy, which holds only in-frame ones; the method was immunoSEQ multiplex PCR. This repertoire shows about 210,000 clones, over 70% found once; its top ten account for approximately 1.8%. The sample taken for sequencing was PBMCs. The receptors were sampled from a man between 40 and 49 years old in good health and CMV-seropositive.

V and J are TRBV28 and TRBJ1-2, with D possibly matching TRBD1 (5 bases). CDR3 size: 12 residues. CDR1 is MDHEN and CDR2 is SYDVKM in the germline V gene. V lost 5 bases to trimming and J lost 7 bases, with 11 bases between them. In DNA form, the CDR3 reads TGTGCCAGCAGTGGGGGGTTAGGTGGCTACACCTTC. It encodes CASSGGLGGYTF.

The chain employs TRBV5-4 and TRBJ1-1, with TRBD1 matching 9 bases. With 4 bases clipped from V and 1 base from J, the junction kept 2 bases outside the gene matches. The CDR3 spans 14 residues. Germline V gives CDR1 SGHNT, CDR2 YYREEE (reference sequence). CDR3 sequence (DNA): TGTGCCAGCAGCCCGGGACAGGGGAACACTGAAGCTTTCTTT. Translating gives CASSPGQGNTEAFF.

In DNA, the CDR3 is TGTGCCAGCAGCGTTAGCGGGAGGGTTACCGGGGAGCTGTTTTTT. Protein product: CASSVSGRVTGELFF. The rearrangement links TRBV9 to TRBJ2-2; 11 bases agree with TRBD2. The CDR3 has 15 residues. CDR1 and CDR2 (germline): SGDLS, YYNGEE. Trimming cost V 2 bases and J 5 bases; bases outside gene matches: 2.

This clone was recorded once. The chain recombines TRBV28 with TRBJ2-7, with TRBD1 matching 9 bases. Germline CDR1 MDHEN, CDR2 SYDVKM. The trim removed 3 bases at V and 4 bases at J, leaving 4 bases unmatched. The CDR3 is 14 residues long. CDR3 in amino acids: CASSFGGQGYEQYF. CDR3 bases: TGTGCCAGCAGTTTCGGGGGACAGGGATACGAGCAGTACTTC.

The CDR3 region is CASTPQAGGYSYNEQFF. The CDR3 DNA sequence: TGCGCCAGCACCCCCCAAGCGGGAGGCTACTCCTACAATGAGCAGTTCTTC. The chain has TRBV5-1 and TRBJ2-1, with 9 bases that match TRBD2. J gave up 0 bases and V 6 bases, and 10 bases lay outside the gene matches. Germline CDR1 reads SGHRS; CDR2 reads YFSETQ. The CDR3 covers 17 residues.

The sample holds one count of this clone. The V gene is TRBV11-3, the J gene TRBJ1-5, with a possible D match to TRBD1 (5 bases). The CDR3 has 17 residues. V was pared by 0 bases and J by 0 bases, with 12 bases between. Germline CDR1 reads SGHNT; CDR2 reads YENEEA. The DNA for the CDR3 is TGTGCCAGCAGCTTAGATCGGTTAGGGGTTAGCAATCAGCCCCAGCATTTT. It translates to CASSLDRLGVSNQPQHF.

As to this clone: The same CDR3 can be traced to other DNA sequences in this sample. The chain is built from TRBV27 and TRBJ1-2; 7 positions match TRBD1. CDR1 and CDR2 (germline): MNHEY, SMNVEV (reference sequence). Unmatched junction bases numbered 11, after V lost 8 bases and J lost 2 bases. This CDR3 comprises 15 residues. The CDR3 bases are TGTGCCAGCCGCTCCTCGACAGGGCTGAACTATGGCTACACCTTC. This sequence encodes CASRSSTGLNYGYTF.

This clone was picked up a small number of times. This chain uses TRBV19 with TRBJ2-5, with TRBD1 matching over 7 bases. There are 16 residues in the CDR3. CDR1 LNHDA and CDR2 SQIVND come from the germline V gene (reference sequence). Germline trimming cut 6 bases from V and 4 bases from J; bases unmatched to any gene: 14. This CDR3 reads CASSETGRRRRETQYF. The CDR3 DNA is TGTGCCAGTAGCGAGACAGGGCGCCGTAGGAGAGAGACCCAGTACTTC.

This sequence joins TRBV27 and TRBJ1-2, with 7 bases aligning to TRBD1. V was pared by 4 bases and J by 4 bases, with 9 bases of the junction left unmatched. This CDR3 contains 15 residues. Germline V CDR1 and CDR2: MNHEY, SMNVEV (reference sequence). In DNA, the CDR3 is TGTGCCAGCAGTTCTTACGGACAGGATCTCTATGGCTACACCTTC. Translated, it gives CASSSYGQDLYGYTF.

The chain recombines TRBV9 with TRBJ1-5; D ambiguous. The germline V gene has CDR1 SGDLS and CDR2 YYNGEE. The CDR3 length is 13 residues. The V end was cut by 2 bases, the J end by 3 bases, with 6 bases between. In nucleotides, the CDR3 is TGTGCCAGCAGCGTCACAGACAATCAGCCCCAGCATTTT. This encodes CASSVTDNQPQHF. Variable domain in full (rest from reference TRBV9 and TRBJ1-5): DSGVTQTPKHLITATGQRVTLRCSPRSGDLSVYWYQQSLDQGLQFLIQYYNGEERAKGNILERFSAQQFPDLHSELNLSSLELGDSALYFCASSVTDNQPQHFGDGTRLSIL.

The chain carries TRBV29-1 and TRBJ2-7, with TRBD1 matching over 10 bases. V trimming: 2 bases; J trimming: 1 base; junction bases outside the gene matches: 5. The germline V gene has CDR1 SQVTM and CDR2 ANQGSEA. The CDR3 covers 15 residues. CDR3: CSVEPRTGGSYEQYF. The CDR3 DNA is TGCAGCGTTGAACCCCGGACAGGGGGTTCCTACGAGCAGTACTTC.

The V gene is TRBV25-1, the J gene TRBJ1-2; D unresolved. This CDR3 has 11 residues. V gave up 10 bases and J gave up 6 bases, with 12 bases separating them. Germline V CDR1 and CDR2: MGHDK, SYGVNS. CDR3 region: CATFYSNGYTF. CDR3 DNA: TGTGCCACCTTCTACAGCAATGGCTACACCTTC.

The count of this clone is one. The chain carries TRBV28 and TRBJ2-3; 7 bases fit TRBD2. Germline assignment: CDR1 MDHEN and CDR2 SYDVKM. The CDR3 sequence is 14 residues long. The J segment lost 2 bases and the V segment lost 4 bases, leaving 3 bases of the junction unmatched. The CDR3 region is CASSWTRVTDTQYF. The CDR3 DNA follows: TGTGCCAGCAGTTGGACTAGGGTCACAGATACGCAGTATTTT. The full variable domain, in which reference TRBV28 and TRBJ2-3 provide the parts outside the CDR3, is DVKVTQSSRYLVKRTGEKVFLECVQDMDHENMFWYRQDPGLGLRLIYFSYDVKMKEKGDIPEGYSVSREKKERFSLILESASTNQTSMYLCASSWTRVTDTQYFGPGTRLTVL.

V is TRBV5-6 and J is TRBJ2-7; no clear D. The CDR3 is 14 amino acids. V lost 4 bases, J lost 2 bases, and 13 bases lay in between. CDR1 is SGHDT, CDR2 YYEEEE, per germline. CDR3 nucleotide sequence: TGTGCCAGCAGCGACGACGGGTACACCTACGAGCAGTACTTC. It specifies CASSDDGYTYEQYF.

The sample holds a few counts of this clone. V and J are TRBV21-1 and TRBJ2-1; TRBD1 was called by the table and not checked on the DNA. TRBV21-1 has pseudogene status. The CDR3 spans 16 residues. CDR3 in amino acids: CASSKGIGRGFDEQFF. The CDR3 DNA reads as TGTGCCAGCAGCAAGGGAATCGGCAGGGGTTTCGATGAGCAGTTCTTC.

The chain has TRBV5-1 and TRBJ1-4; D uncertain. CDR3 length: 13 residues. The V gene's germline CDR1 is SGHRS and CDR2 YFSETQ. The V gene lost 4 bases and the J gene lost 4 bases, with 8 bases spanning the gap. This chain's CDR3 is CASSKSNNEKLFF. CDR3 DNA: TGCGCCAGCAGCAAGAGTAATAATGAAAAACTGTTTTTT.

On this clone: A junction end diverges from the germline sequence, so it may reflect a read error. This chain joins TRBV19 and TRBJ2-7, with 12 positions matching TRBD1. The CDR3 sequence is 15 residues long. Germline V gene sequence: CDR1 LNHDA, CDR2 SQIVND (reference sequence). In nucleotides, the CDR3 is TGTGCCAGTAGTATGGCCGGGACAGGGGGCTACAAGCAGTACTTC. Its protein is CASSMAGTGGYKQYF.

This chain joins TRBV5-5 and TRBJ1-3, with 10 bases lining up with TRBD1. CDR3 length equals 16 residues. The V segment lost 2 bases and the J segment 3 bases; nucleotides outside the gene matches: 5. CDR1 SGHKS and CDR2 YYEKEE come from the germline V gene (reference sequence). In nucleotides, the CDR3 is TGTGCCAGCAGCTTCGGGCGGACAGGGGGTGGAAACACCATATATTTT. Translated: CASSFGRTGGGNTIYF.

This chain links TRBV7-9 with TRBJ2-7, with TRBD2 identical over 11 bases. CDR3 length equals 18 residues. The germline CDR1 and CDR2 sequences are SEHNR and FQNEAQ (reference sequence). Trimming took 3 bases from V and 1 from J; bases not matched to a gene: 11. The CDR3 loop is CASSFPSGRLEGSYEQYF. CDR3 DNA sequence: TGTGCCAGCAGCTTTCCTAGCGGGAGGTTAGAGGGATCCTACGAGCAGTACTTC.

The chain has TRBV11-2 and TRBJ2-7; D is uncertain. The CDR3 sequence is 14 residues long. Between the trimmed V and J ends, which lost 2 bases and 0 bases, there was a span of 8 bases. Germline CDR1 is SGHAT and CDR2 is FQNNGV. The CDR3 DNA reads as TGTGCCAGCAGCTTATACTTAAGCTCCTACGAGCAGTACTTC. Protein sequence: CASSLYLSSYEQYF.

The chain links TRBV28 to TRBJ1-2; possibly TRBD1 for D (6 bases). The germline V and J ends were trimmed by 10 bases and 4 bases, with 22 bases remaining between them. CDR1 is MDHEN and CDR2 is SYDVKM in the germline V gene. This CDR3 has 15 residues. CDR3 residues: CAIRGGRRGFYGYTF. The CDR3 DNA sequence: TGTGCCATAAGGGGGGGAAGGAGGGGATTCTATGGCTACACCTTC.

This chain links TRBV19 with TRBJ2-3; no definite D call. Germline V gene lookup returns CDR1 LNHDA and CDR2 SQIVND (reference sequence). This CDR3 region has 14 residues. Trimming shortened V by 3 bases and J by 1 base, and 8 bases separated the two germline ends. The CDR3 region is CASSIMAGTDTQYF. The CDR3 nucleotides read TGTGCCAGTAGTATTATGGCCGGCACAGATACGCAGTATTTT.

This chain connects TRBV6-5 to TRBJ1-5; the D gene is possibly TRBD1 (6 bases). CDR1 MNHEY and CDR2 SVGAGI come from the germline V gene. The CDR3 contains 14 residues. The V end lost 5 bases, the J end lost 7 bases, and 15 bases lay between the germline ends. The CDR3 DNA sequence: TGTGCCAGCAGTAACGGGGGGGGCGGGCAGCCCCAGCATTTT. Translation: CASSNGGGGQPQHF.

The chain recombines TRBV29-1 with TRBJ2-5; D may be TRBD1 (5 bases). CDR3 length: 13 residues. Looked up from germline, CDR1 is SQVTM and CDR2 is ANQGSEA. Deletions cut 7 bases from V and 4 bases from J, with 16 bases between. Here the CDR3 DNA reads TGCAGCGCCCCCGGGCCCAGGGTAGAGACCCAGTACTTC. Protein sequence: CSAPGPRVETQYF.

The chain has TRBV4-1 and TRBJ1-2; 9 bases map to TRBD1. The junction had 7 bases not matched to a gene; V was cut back by 5 bases and J by 6 bases. Looked up from germline, CDR1 is MGHRA and CDR2 is YSYEKL. The CDR3 has 14 residues. CDR3 DNA: TGCGCCAGCAGCTCAAAACAGGGGGCGGATGGCTACACCTTC. Its translation: CASSSKQGADGYTF.

V usage is TRBV11-2 and J usage is TRBJ2-1; 7 bases line up with TRBD2. The CDR3 contains 13 residues. Germline V gene lookup returns CDR1 SGHAT and CDR2 FQNNGV. Trimming removed 6 bases from V and 3 bases from J; junction bases left unmatched: 2. DNA of the CDR3: TGTGCCAGCAGGGGGACTATCTACAATGAGCAGTTCTTC. Translating gives CASRGTIYNEQFF.

The rearrangement uses TRBV9 and TRBJ2-7, with D maybe TRBD2 (6 bases). V was shortened by 3 bases and J by 1 base, with 8 bases between the two germline ends. Germline CDR1 SGDLS, CDR2 YYNGEE. The CDR3 consists of 13 residues. DNA for the CDR3: TGTGCCAGCAGCGGCGGAGGGTCCTACGAGCAGTACTTC. It codes for CASSGGGSYEQYF.

V gene TRBV2 combines with J gene TRBJ1-5; 7 nucleotides agree with TRBD1. The junction had 3 bases not matched to a gene; V was cut back by 4 bases and J by 6 bases. The CDR3 is 13 amino acids. Germline-derived CDR1 and CDR2 are SNHLY and FYNNEI. Here the CDR3 DNA reads TGTGCCAGCAGTGGGAACAGGGGTCAGCCCCAGCATTTT. Its translation is CASSGNRGQPQHF.

Concerning this clone itself: The junction departs from germline at one end; a sequencing error may be responsible. The chain carries TRBV7-9 and TRBJ1-2; D call uncertain. Germline-derived CDR1 and CDR2 are SEHNR and FQNEAQ (reference sequence). This CDR3 region has 15 residues. CDR3 nucleotide sequence: TGTTCCAGCAGCTTACTTTTGACGGGAAACTATGGCTACACCTTC. This sequence encodes CSSSLLLTGNYGYTF.

This clone was detected only once. The chain carries TRBV19 and TRBJ2-7, with TRBD2 matching 10 bases. CDR3 length: 15 residues. J was trimmed by 4 bases and V by 1 base; bases with no gene match: 4. The germline V gene has CDR1 LNHDA and CDR2 SQIVND (reference sequence). The CDR3 loop reads CASSIVTSGIYEQYF. For the CDR3, the DNA is TGTGCCAGTAGTATAGTTACTAGCGGGATTTACGAGCAGTACTTC.

The chain couples TRBV28 to TRBJ2-3; no reliable D call. The germline gives CDR1 MDHEN, CDR2 SYDVKM. V shed 3 bases and J shed 3 bases, with 13 bases lying between them. The CDR3 length is 15 residues. The CDR3 here is CASSLSPPGTDTQYF. CDR3 DNA: TGTGCCAGCAGTTTGTCTCCTCCGGGTACAGATACGCAGTATTTT. Full variable domain (missing parts from reference TRBV28 and TRBJ2-3): DVKVTQSSRYLVKRTGEKVFLECVQDMDHENMFWYRQDPGLGLRLIYFSYDVKMKEKGDIPEGYSVSREKKERFSLILESASTNQTSMYLCASSLSPPGTDTQYFGPGTRLTVL.

The chain is built from TRBV14 and TRBJ2-5, with 7 nucleotides matching TRBD1. This CDR3 comprises 14 residues. CDR1 is SGHDN, CDR2 FVKESK, per germline. V was clipped by 4 bases and J by 1 base; unmatched bases: 3. The CDR3: CASSLTGVQETQYF. The CDR3 bases are TGTGCCAGCAGCCTTACAGGGGTCCAAGAGACCCAGTACTTC.